The 4 T cell receptor beta chains presented below share a single source sample, sequenced in a study of T cells in localized non-small cell lung cancer. Some clones are missing from TCRdb's copy, which holds only in-frame ones; the method was immunoSEQ multiplex PCR. The data hold under 65,000 clones, with over 85% observed a single time. This specimen was peripheral blood, taken before any cancer treatment. The source of these receptors is a man aged 40 to 69 with stage I squamous cell lung carcinoma.

A note on this clone: A junction boundary mismatches the germline segment, possibly from a read error. The rearrangement joins TRBV7-3 to TRBJ1-1; 8 bases fit TRBD1. The CDR3 length is 13 residues. Germline CDR1 reads SGHTA; CDR2 reads FQGTGA. CDR3 sequence reads: CASSSGQGTGAFF. The DNA of the CDR3 is TGTGCCAGCAGCTCAGGACAGGGAACTGGAGCTTTCTTT.

CDR3 DNA: TGTGCCAGCAGCCCCCAAGCGCATTTCGACGGCTACACCTTC. Translated: CASSPQAHFDGYTF. V gene TRBV6-5 combines with J gene TRBJ1-2; D uncertain. This CDR3 comprises 14 residues. Germline V gene data show CDR1 as MNHEY and CDR2 as SVGAGI. The germline V and J ends were trimmed by 6 bases and 8 bases, with 19 bases remaining between them.

The rearrangement uses TRBV7-9 and TRBJ2-7; tentatively, D is TRBD1 (6 bases). The CDR3 contains 12 residues. The V end was cut by 3 bases, the J end by 6 bases, with 9 bases between. Germline V gene sequence: CDR1 SEHNR, CDR2 FQNEAQ (reference sequence). The DNA of the CDR3 is TGTGCCAGCAGCTTTACAGGGTTCGAGCAGTACTTC. Amino acids: CASSFTGFEQYF.

The rearrangement links TRBV29-1 to TRBJ2-5, with D perhaps TRBD1 (5 bases). Germline V lookup: CDR1 SQVTM, CDR2 ANQGSEA. The CDR3 runs 12 residues. Trimming removed 2 bases at V and 3 bases at J, with 7 bases between. The CDR3 reads CSVEPTEETQYF. The DNA of the CDR3 is TGCAGCGTTGAACCGACAGAAGAGACCCAGTACTTC. Based on the CDR3 plus reference TRBV29-1 and TRBJ2-5, the full variable domain is SAVISQKPSRDICQRGTSLTIQCQVDSQVTMMFWYRQQPGQSLTLIATANQGSEATYESGFVIDKFPISRPNLTFSTLTVSNMSPEDSSIYLCSVEPTEETQYFGPGTRLLVL.